These 21 T cell receptor beta chains originate from one sample sequenced in a study of identical twins (dated by TCRdb to the mid-2010s). Libraries came from 5' RACE. Sequencing took place on an Illumina HiSeq 2000. TCRdb applied fastp at Q25 and MiXCR to the public reads, then kept only in-frame beta chains. Rows merge per CDR3 protein into single entries with the most common DNA and genes. The sample includes some 1,600,000 distinct CDR3 sequences, with around 33% observed a single time. The top ten clonotypes cover about 0.3% of the sample. Sequences were obtained from cord blood. All receptors come from a newborn girl in good health.

This clonotype has a count of ten or more. V gene TRBV12-5 combines with J gene TRBJ2-5, with TRBD1 identical over 7 bases. After removal of 5 bases from V and 2 bases from J, the junction contained 8 bases not matched to a gene. There are 15 residues in the CDR3. CDR1 and CDR2 (germline): LGHNT, FRNRAP. CDR3 amino acids: CASGLGTEKQETQYF. In DNA form, the CDR3 reads TGTGCTAGTGGTCTCGGGACAGAAAAACAAGAGACCCAGTACTTC.

The V and J genes are TRBV25-1 and TRBJ2-1; 9 bases align to TRBD1. Germline V gene data show CDR1 as MGHDK and CDR2 as SYGVNS. The ends lost 1 base at V and 2 bases at J; junction bases unmatched: 3. The CDR3 sequence is 16 residues long. The CDR3 bases are TGTGCCAGCAGTGAATCGACAGGGGGAGCCTACAATGAGCAGTTCTTC. Residues: CASSESTGGAYNEQFF.

There are many counts of this clonotype. The J gene is TRBJ2-3, the V gene TRBV10-3, with D possibly TRBD2 on 6 matching bases. Germline V CDR1 and CDR2: ENHRY, SYGVKD. The V end was cut by 6 bases, the J end by 1 base, with 14 bases between. The CDR3 totals 15 residues. Written as DNA, the CDR3 is TGTGCCATCAGCGACCCCGGGACTGGCACAGATACGCAGTATTTT. It specifies CAISDPGTGTDTQYF.

This clonotype was counted only a few times. This sequence joins TRBV28 and TRBJ2-1; 14 positions agree with TRBD2. The germline V gene has CDR1 MDHEN and CDR2 SYDVKM. Losses at the gene ends were 4 bases for V and 9 bases for J; bases not matched to a gene: 5. This CDR3 is 15 amino acids long. The CDR3: CASSSGTSGRGEQFF. The CDR3 DNA is TGTGCCAGCAGTTCAGGGACTAGCGGGAGAGGTGAGCAGTTCTTC.

The CDR3 loop reads CASSGSPTGHETDTQYF. The CDR3 nucleotides read TGTGCCAGCAGTGGGTCACCGACAGGACACGAAACAGATACGCAGTATTTT. The chain joins TRBV25-1 to TRBJ2-3; tentative D call: TRBD1 (6 bases). The CDR3 loop spans 17 amino acids. Germline CDR1 reads MGHDK; CDR2 reads SYGVNS. V was trimmed by 4 bases and J by 3 bases, leaving 20 bases between them. The full variable domain, completed using reference TRBV25-1 and TRBJ2-3, is EADIYQTPRYLVIGTGKKITLECSQTMGHDKMYWYQQDPGMELHLIHYSYGVNSTEKGDLSSESTVSRIRTEHFPLTLESARPSHTSQYLCASSGSPTGHETDTQYFGPGTRLTVL.

V usage is TRBV6-5 and J usage is TRBJ2-3, with 12 bases aligning to TRBD2. Germline V lookup: CDR1 MNHEY, CDR2 SVGAGI. The CDR3 has 17 amino acids. V shed 6 bases and J 6 bases; nucleotides not matched to a gene: 13. The CDR3 bases are TGTGCCAGCAGCTTCTCCGGGACTAGCGGGTGGTGGGATACGCAGTATTTT. Amino acids: CASSFSGTSGWWDTQYF.

CDR3 sequence: CASSLTGVAYNEQYF. The CDR3 DNA follows: TGTGCCAGCAGTTTAACAGGGGTAGCCTACAATGAGCAGTACTTC. The gene calls are TRBV27 and TRBJ2-1; 7 bases agree with TRBD1. The end of the DNA is better explained by TRBJ2-7, so the J call may be wrong. Germline assignment: CDR1 MNHEY and CDR2 SMNVEV (reference sequence). The length of the CDR3 is 15 residues.

This clonotype was seen a handful of times. The CDR3 DNA follows: TGTGCCAGCAGCCGGACAGGCCCGTATAGCAATCAGCCCCAGCATTTT. Its translation: CASSRTGPYSNQPQHF. The chain employs TRBV5-6 and TRBJ1-5; 7 positions agree with TRBD1. With 4 bases clipped from V and 0 bases from J, the junction kept 7 bases outside the gene matches. CDR1 is SGHDT and CDR2 is YYEEEE in the germline V gene. This CDR3 is 16 amino acids long.

This chain links TRBV7-8 with TRBJ2-1; D uncertain. Trimming stripped 2 bases from V and 0 bases from J, with 11 bases between. The V gene's germline CDR1 is SGHVS and CDR2 FQNEAQ. The length of the CDR3 is 16 residues. The CDR3 loop reads CASSLRARASYNEQFF. In DNA form, the CDR3 reads TGTGCCAGCAGCTTAAGGGCCCGGGCCTCCTACAATGAGCAGTTCTTC.

In this sample, this clonotype turned up a few times. The chain carries TRBV6-5 and TRBJ2-4; tentative D call: TRBD2 (6 bases). Per the germline V gene, CDR1 is MNHEY and CDR2 is SVGAGI. Trimming shortened V by 1 base and J by 0 bases, and 16 bases separated the two germline ends. This CDR3 has 18 residues. CDR3 sequence: CASSYFALDYLAKNIQYF. In DNA, the CDR3 is TGTGCCAGCAGTTACTTCGCCCTGGACTATCTAGCCAAAAACATTCAGTACTTC.

The rearrangement joins TRBV4-2 to TRBJ2-7; possibly TRBD1 for D (5 bases). Germline V CDR1 and CDR2: LGHNA, YNFKEQ. V shed 1 base and J shed 0 bases, with 16 bases lying between them. This CDR3 contains 17 residues. The CDR3 sequence is CASSQVVDRPSSYEQYF. The CDR3 region has the DNA TGTGCCAGCAGCCAAGTAGTAGACAGACCCAGCTCCTACGAGCAGTACTTC.

In regard to this clonotype: A read error may produce the germline difference seen at one junction end. V usage is TRBV4-1 and J usage is TRBJ2-5; D possibly corresponds to TRBD1 (6 bases). CDR3 size: 14 residues. Looked up from germline, CDR1 is MGHRA and CDR2 is YSYEKL. The CDR3 reads CTSSQTGTQETQYF. The CDR3 DNA is TGCACCAGCAGCCAAACCGGGACACAAGAGACCCAGTACTTC.

The V call is TRBV20-1, the J call TRBJ1-1; a weak D match, TRBD1 (6 bases). The CDR3 is 13 residues long. The V end lost 1 base, the J end lost 4 bases, and 10 bases lay between the germline ends. Germline V CDR1 and CDR2: DFQATT, SNEGSKA (reference sequence). This CDR3 is CSARVGGLTEAFF. CDR3 DNA sequence: TGCAGTGCTAGAGTTGGGGGCCTCACTGAAGCTTTCTTT.

This clonotype has at least ten counts. A much larger clone differs from this one at a single base, so this may be a read error. The chain is built from TRBV12-3 or TRBV12-4 and TRBJ2-5; D may be TRBD1 (6 bases). Gene TRBJ2-7 matches the end of the DNA better, so the J call may be wrong. This CDR3 comprises 12 residues. CDR3 coding DNA: TGTGCCAGCAGTCCTGGGGGCCACGAGCAGTACTTC. Translated, it gives CASSPGGHEQYF.

About this clonotype itself: A read error may be the cause here, since a much bigger clone is one base away. This rearrangement joins TRBV29-1 to TRBJ2-1, with D possibly being TRBD2 (6 bases). The tail of the sequence fits TRBJ2-7 better, so the J call may be wrong. Germline V gene lookup returns CDR1 SQVTM and CDR2 ANQGSEA. The CDR3 is 12 residues long. Here the CDR3 reads CSGSEGYNEQYF. CDR3 nucleotide sequence: TGCAGCGGCTCGGAGGGGTACAATGAGCAGTACTTC.

This chain joins TRBV7-9 and TRBJ1-1, with 7 bases matching TRBD1. V shed 2 bases, J shed 2 bases, and the junction held 5 bases outside the gene matches. Germline CDR1 is SEHNR and CDR2 is FQNEAQ (reference sequence). The CDR3 is made up of 15 amino acids. The CDR3 loop reads CASSLSTGANTEAFF. CDR3 nucleotide sequence: TGTGCCAGCAGCTTAAGCACAGGGGCAAACACTGAAGCTTTCTTT.

The genes are TRBV28 and TRBJ1-4, with D perhaps matching TRBD1 (5 bases). The CDR3 is made up of 15 amino acids. CDR1 MDHEN and CDR2 SYDVKM come from the germline V gene. Trimming cost V 3 bases and J 4 bases, with 12 bases left between them. The CDR3 DNA reads TGTGCCAGCAGTTTCCAGGGTAGGGGTAATGAAAAACTGTTTTTT. It is translated as CASSFQGRGNEKLFF.

The table lists this clonotype with many counts. This rearrangement joins TRBV25-1 to TRBJ2-3; D is possibly TRBD1 (6 bases). Trimming stripped 1 base from V and 1 base from J, with 12 bases between. This CDR3 comprises 16 residues. CDR1 is MGHDK and CDR2 is SYGVNS in the germline V gene. CDR3 residues: CASSELRNRGTDTQYF. DNA of the CDR3: TGTGCCAGCAGTGAATTGAGGAACAGGGGCACAGATACGCAGTATTTT.

This chain uses TRBV20-1 with TRBJ2-7, with D perhaps matching TRBD2 (6 bases). The CDR3 is made up of 15 amino acids. The V end lost 0 bases, the J end lost 3 bases, and 15 bases lay between the germline ends. Per germline, CDR1 DFQATT and CDR2 SNEGSKA (reference sequence). CDR3 coding DNA: TGCAGTGCTAGAGATTTGCGGGGCAAGAACTACGAGCAGTACTTC. Translation gives CSARDLRGKNYEQYF.

This clonotype was counted only a few times. The chain employs TRBV7-9 and TRBJ2-3; D is possibly TRBD2 (6 bases). Germline CDR1 is SEHNR and CDR2 is FQNEAQ (reference sequence). This CDR3 region has 15 residues. With 3 bases removed from V and 1 base from J, the gap between germline ends came to 11 bases. CDR3 region: CASSLKIAGTDTQYF. CDR3 in DNA: TGTGCCAGCAGCTTGAAGATAGCGGGCACAGATACGCAGTATTTT.

The rearrangement uses TRBV28 and TRBJ1-1; D might be TRBD1 (6 bases). Per germline, CDR1 MDHEN and CDR2 SYDVKM. This CDR3 contains 16 residues. V gave up 6 bases and J gave up 1 base, with 18 bases separating them. In DNA form, the CDR3 reads TGTGCCAGCAGCCCACCGTTCCAGGGGCCGAACACTGAAGCTTTCTTT. This codes for CASSPPFQGPNTEAFF.